Each of the 31 T cell receptor beta chains below was sequenced from the same sample in a study of chemoradiotherapy in HPV16-positive cancers. Clones were sequenced by immunoSEQ multiplex PCR, and TCRdb holds only the in-frame ones, with some missing. The repertoire holds more than 1,000 clones, with 76% as singletons. Sample: tumor tissue, taken from a patient who underwent chemoradiotherapy. These receptors all come from a human donor with HPV-associated anogenital cancer.

V is TRBV7-8 and J is TRBJ1-3; TRBD1 might be the D (5 bases). CDR3 length equals 14 residues. The V gene's germline CDR1 is SGHVS and CDR2 FQNEAQ. V lost 3 bases and J lost 4, with 10 bases in between. Here the CDR3 DNA reads TGTGCCAGCAGCTTTGGGGACGGCGGAAACACCATATATTTT. Translating gives CASSFGDGGNTIYF. The full variable domain, with the rest looked up from reference TRBV7-8 and TRBJ1-3, is GAGVSQSPRYKVAKRGQDVALRCDPISGHVSLFWYQQALGQGPEFLTYFQNEAQLDKSGLPSDRFFAERPEGSVSTLKIQRTQQEDSAVYLCASSFGDGGNTIYFGEGSWLTVV.

This sequence joins TRBV28 and TRBJ1-4; maybe TRBD1 (5 bases). Germline V CDR1 and CDR2: MDHEN, SYDVKM. The CDR3 has 14 amino acids. Trimming stripped 6 bases from V and 8 bases from J, with 16 bases between. Here the CDR3 DNA reads TGTGCCAGCAGCACCGGGACGGTACGGGAAAAACTGTTTTTT. Protein product: CASSTGTVREKLFF. Based on the CDR3 plus reference TRBV28 and TRBJ1-4, the full variable domain is DVKVTQSSRYLVKRTGEKVFLECVQDMDHENMFWYRQDPGLGLRLIYFSYDVKMKEKGDIPEGYSVSREKKERFSLILESASTNQTSMYLCASSTGTVREKLFFGSGTQLSVL.

This chain joins TRBV6-6 and TRBJ1-1; D uncertain. CDR3 length: 13 amino acids. Germline V CDR1 and CDR2: MNHNY, SVGAGI (reference sequence). V was shortened by 7 bases and J by 5 bases, with 14 bases between the two germline ends. CDR3 amino acids: CASTRNRDTEAFF. CDR3 sequence (DNA): TGTGCCAGCACTAGAAATAGGGATACTGAAGCTTTCTTT.

This clone has more than one count but fewer than ten. The genes are TRBV28 and TRBJ2-5, with 10 bases matching TRBD2. CDR1 is MDHEN, CDR2 SYDVKM, per germline. V lost 6 bases to trimming and J lost 4 bases; unmatched junction nucleotides: 8. The CDR3 covers 15 residues. The CDR3 bases are TGTGCCAGCAGCCACACTAGCGGGACTTTAGAGACCCAGTACTTC. It is translated as CASSHTSGTLETQYF.

The DNA of the CDR3 is TGTGCCAGCAGCCGGCCGAGAGGGGGAGAGGGCAACAATGAAAAACTGTTTTTT. It translates to CASSRPRGGEGNNEKLFF. The J gene is TRBJ1-4, the V gene TRBV2; D possibly corresponds to TRBD1 (6 bases). From germline, CDR1 is SNHLY and CDR2 FYNNEI. Trimming pared 6 bases from V and 5 bases from J, leaving 25 bases between. The CDR3 has 18 residues.

The CDR3, as DNA: TGTGCCAGCAGCTACCTAGCTAGCGGGAGTTATTTCGAGCAGTTCTTC. Translation: CASSYLASGSYFEQFF. This sequence joins TRBV5-4 and TRBJ2-1; 10 positions agree with TRBD2. Looked up from germline, CDR1 is SGHNT and CDR2 is YYREEE (reference sequence). J lost 10 bases, V lost 3 bases, and 13 bases had no gene match. The CDR3 has 16 residues.

The chain couples TRBV7-9 to TRBJ2-7; D is unresolved. The ends were cut back, 1 base at V and 1 base at J, with 11 bases in the middle. This CDR3 comprises 15 residues. Germline CDR1 and CDR2: SEHNR and FQNEAQ (reference sequence). The CDR3 nucleotides are TGTGCCAGCAGCTTAGGCCTAGGTCTGTCCTACGAGCAGTACTTC. This gives the protein CASSLGLGLSYEQYF.

V gene TRBV27 combines with J gene TRBJ1-2; tentatively, D is TRBD1 (5 bases). V lost 3 bases to trimming and J lost 0 bases, with 17 bases between them. The CDR3 is 17 amino acids. In germline, CDR1 is MNHEY, CDR2 SMNVEV (reference sequence). CDR3 protein: CASSFSSGQGANYGYTF. For the CDR3, the DNA is TGTGCCAGCAGTTTTTCCTCAGGTCAGGGAGCTAACTATGGCTACACCTTC.

This chain uses TRBV5-5 with TRBJ1-5; D uncertain. Trimming took off 0 bases at V and 4 bases at J, with 8 bases between the two ends. Per germline, CDR1 SGHKS and CDR2 YYEKEE (reference sequence). This CDR3 has 14 amino acids. CDR3 region: CASSLVNFNQPQHF. The DNA for the CDR3 is TGTGCCAGCAGCTTGGTGAATTTTAATCAGCCCCAGCATTTT.

V gene TRBV28 combines with J gene TRBJ1-1; TRBD1 matches 9 bases. The CDR3 has 15 amino acids. From germline, CDR1 is MDHEN and CDR2 SYDVKM. With 6 bases clipped from V and 1 base from J, the junction kept 6 bases outside the gene matches. The CDR3 spells CASRGQGLGNTEAFF. CDR3 coding DNA: TGTGCCAGCAGGGGACAGGGACTTGGGAACACTGAAGCTTTCTTT.

The chain links TRBV5-1 to TRBJ2-3; a weak D match, TRBD2 (5 bases). The CDR3 sequence is 14 residues long. Per the germline V gene, CDR1 is SGHRS and CDR2 is YFSETQ. V was trimmed by 4 bases and J by 4 bases, leaving 13 bases between them. The CDR3 loop is CASSVGARSDTQYF. CDR3 sequence (DNA): TGCGCCAGCAGCGTGGGAGCGCGGTCAGATACGCAGTATTTT.

In its sample, this clone was seen once. This chain links TRBV27 with TRBJ1-5, with 9 bases aligning to TRBD1. CDR3 length equals 17 residues. V lost 6 bases and J lost 5; bases outside the gene matches: 14. Germline V gene sequence: CDR1 MNHEY, CDR2 SMNVEV (reference sequence). CDR3 amino acids: CASSPTLGTGSYQPQHF. The CDR3 DNA follows: TGTGCCAGCAGCCCAACATTAGGGACAGGGTCTTATCAGCCCCAGCATTTT.

The V call is TRBV6-1, the J call TRBJ2-7; no definite D call. CDR3 length: 14 amino acids. Per the germline V gene, CDR1 is MNHNS and CDR2 is SASEGT. The ends were cut back, 2 bases at V and 2 bases at J, with 10 bases in the middle. The CDR3 nucleotides are TGTGCCAGCAGTGAATTCCCTACCCCCTACGAGCAGTACTTC. Protein sequence: CASSEFPTPYEQYF.

The chain links TRBV27 to TRBJ1-3; no clear D. The CDR3 consists of 13 residues. The V gene lost 2 bases and the J gene lost 2 bases, with 4 bases spanning the gap. CDR1 MNHEY and CDR2 SMNVEV come from the germline V gene (reference sequence). The CDR3 DNA follows: TGTGCCAGCAGTTTAACAGCTGGAAACACCATATATTTT. This sequence encodes CASSLTAGNTIYF.

This clone was seen a few times. V usage is TRBV11-2 and J usage is TRBJ2-3; D not resolved. The V and J ends lost 8 bases and 6 bases respectively, with 15 bases between them. Germline V CDR1 and CDR2: SGHAT, FQNNGV. The CDR3 is 13 amino acids. The CDR3 DNA reads TGTGCCAGCGCTAAAGATCTGGTCGATACGCAGTATTTT. This sequence encodes CASAKDLVDTQYF.

The gene calls are TRBV5-5 and TRBJ1-2; D unresolved. The V end was cut by 5 bases, the J end by 0 bases, with 11 bases between. The germline V gene has CDR1 SGHKS and CDR2 YYEKEE (reference sequence). This CDR3 contains 14 residues. CDR3 region: CASRVNLANYGYTF. CDR3 nucleotides: TGTGCCAGCAGAGTTAACTTAGCTAACTATGGCTACACCTTC.

The CDR3 nucleotides are TGTGCCAGCAGCTTACGGCCCGGGGGACAGGCCGCGGGCACAGATACGCAGTATTTT. This codes for CASSLRPGGQAAGTDTQYF. The chain recombines TRBV11-1 with TRBJ2-3; TRBD1 matches at 8 bases. J was trimmed by 1 base and V by 2 bases; bases with no gene match: 14. The germline gives CDR1 SGHAT, CDR2 FQDESV (reference sequence). The CDR3 totals 19 residues.

This chain uses TRBV10-2 with TRBJ2-7; TRBD1 aligns across 10 bases. This CDR3 region has 14 residues. The V gene's germline CDR1 is WSHSY and CDR2 SAAADI. Germline trimming cut 7 bases from V and 4 bases from J; bases unmatched to any gene: 7. The CDR3, as DNA: TGCGCCAGCACCCGACAGGGGGCTAGGTACGAGCAGTACTTC. Its translation: CASTRQGARYEQYF.

The rearrangement joins TRBV2 to TRBJ2-7, with 9 bases identical to TRBD1. CDR1 and CDR2 (germline): SNHLY, FYNNEI. This CDR3 has 15 amino acids. Trimming cost V 5 bases and J 2 bases; bases outside gene matches: 7. CDR3: CASSLGQGPTYEQYF. Written as DNA, the CDR3 is TGTGCCAGCAGTTTGGGACAGGGCCCCACCTACGAGCAGTACTTC.

The gene calls are TRBV18 and TRBJ2-6; no clear D gene. This CDR3 is 15 amino acids long. V lost 3 bases and J lost 0, with 6 bases in between. The germline V gene has CDR1 KGHSH and CDR2 LQKENI. CDR3 protein: CASSPLDSGANVLTF. CDR3 DNA: TGTGCCAGCTCACCTTTGGACTCTGGGGCCAACGTCCTGACTTTC.

The chain is built from TRBV19 and TRBJ1-1; possible D gene TRBD1, 5 bases. Germline V gives CDR1 LNHDA, CDR2 SQIVND (reference sequence). Between the trimmed V and J ends, which lost 6 bases and 11 bases, there was a span of 16 bases. The CDR3 runs to 12 residues. DNA of the CDR3: TGTGCCAGTAGATTGGGACCACGTAGGGCTTTCTTT. Translating gives CASRLGPRRAFF.

The chain combines TRBV29-1 with TRBJ1-3; no reliable D call. Germline values: CDR1 SQVTM, CDR2 ANQGSEA. The V gene lost 1 base and the J gene lost 2 bases, with 0 bases spanning the gap. The CDR3 has 11 amino acids. In DNA, the CDR3 is TGCAGCGTTGAAGCTGGAAACACCATATATTTT. Encoded protein: CSVEAGNTIYF. The variable domain in full, with the rest retrieved from reference TRBV29-1 and TRBJ1-3, is SAVISQKPSRDICQRGTSLTIQCQVDSQVTMMFWYRQQPGQSLTLIATANQGSEATYESGFVIDKFPISRPNLTFSTLTVSNMSPEDSSIYLCSVEAGNTIYFGEGSWLTVV.

Of note for this clone: A read error is likely, as this CDR3 ends without the conserved phenylalanine or tryptophan. The chain couples TRBV29-1 to TRBJ1-1; D uncertain. V lost 4 bases and J lost 7, with 28 bases in between. CDR1 and CDR2 (germline): SQVTM, ANQGSEA. The CDR3 consists of 17 residues. CDR3 bases: TGCAGCGTTGGGGTACTGAAACCCGGCGTCGGCGCGATTGAAGCTTTCCTT. It yields the protein CSVGVLKPGVGAIEAFL.

This sequence joins TRBV14 and TRBJ2-7; D is unclear. CDR1 is SGHDN, CDR2 FVKESK, per germline. This CDR3 has 16 residues. V lost 3 bases and J 4 bases, leaving 19 bases between the germline ends. The CDR3 DNA follows: TGTGCCAGCAGCCAGGTTGGACCCCTAGGTTGGTACGAGCAGTACTTC. Protein product: CASSQVGPLGWYEQYF.

This clone occurred once. The chain carries TRBV2 and TRBJ2-7, with 12 nucleotides matching TRBD2. Germline assignment: CDR1 SNHLY and CDR2 FYNNEI. Losses at the gene ends were 6 bases for V and 1 base for J; bases not matched to a gene: 4. This CDR3 is 15 amino acids long. CDR3 residues: CASRELAGGSYEQYF. CDR3 coding DNA: TGTGCCAGCAGGGAACTAGCGGGAGGTTCCTACGAGCAGTACTTC.

This clone was observed a handful of times. A read error may account for a junction end that differs from germline. This chain uses TRBV27 with TRBJ1-1; no firm D call. CDR1 and CDR2 (germline): MNHEY, SMNVEV (reference sequence). The CDR3 has 13 amino acids. The CDR3 protein is CASSRLVKTEAFF. DNA for the CDR3: TGTGCCAGCAGCCGATTAGTGAAAACTGAAGCTTTCTTT.

This clone occurred once. The chain has TRBV21-1 and TRBJ2-5; the table calls TRBD1, which could not be checked here. TRBV21-1 is given as a pseudogene. The CDR3 length is 17 residues. CDR3 in amino acids: CASSKKNRDSLKETQYF. The CDR3 DNA sequence: TGTGCCAGCAGCAAAAAGAACCGGGACAGTTTAAAAGAGACCCAGTACTTC.

This chain links TRBV9 with TRBJ1-2, with D possibly matching TRBD1 (6 bases). V lost 0 bases and J lost 2, with 8 bases in between. Germline values: CDR1 SGDLS, CDR2 YYNGEE. The CDR3 totals 14 residues. The CDR3 is CASSVEDRNYGYTF. The CDR3 DNA follows: TGTGCCAGCAGCGTAGAGGACAGAAACTATGGCTACACCTTC.

This chain joins TRBV30 and TRBJ2-1; a weak D match, TRBD2 (5 bases). The CDR3 totals 11 residues. V dropped 3 bases and J dropped 15 bases, with 15 bases sitting between them. Germline CDR1 reads GTSNPN; CDR2 reads SVGIG (reference sequence). CDR3 protein: CAWSSALGGFF. The CDR3 DNA reads as TGTGCCTGGAGCTCGGCACTAGGAGGGTTCTTC.

This clone was observed a single time. The V gene is TRBV18, the J gene TRBJ2-2; no firm D call. The germline CDR1 and CDR2 sequences are KGHSH and LQKENI. V was shortened by 5 bases and J by 1 base, with 5 bases between the two germline ends. The CDR3 consists of 13 residues. CDR3 in amino acids: CASSTQNTGELFF. The DNA of the CDR3 is TGTGCCAGCTCAACTCAGAACACCGGGGAGCTGTTTTTT. Drawing the rest from reference TRBV18 and TRBJ2-2, the complete variable domain is NAGVMQNPRHLVRRRGQEARLRCSPMKGHSHVYWYRQLPEEGLKFMVYLQKENIIDESGMPKERFSAEFPKEGPSILRIQQVVRGDSAAYFCASSTQNTGELFFGEGSRLTVL.

This sequence joins TRBV14 and TRBJ2-7, with D possibly being TRBD2 (6 bases). The CDR3 runs 13 residues. CDR1 SGHDN and CDR2 FVKESK come from the germline V gene. Trimming took off 0 bases at V and 7 bases at J, with 10 bases between the two ends. DNA for the CDR3: TGTGCCAGCAGCCAAGATCTTGCGGGGGAGCAGTACTTC. Encoded protein: CASSQDLAGEQYF.